The 2 T cell receptor beta chains presented below share a single source sample, sequenced in a study of T cells after yellow fever vaccination. TCRdb fed the 5' RACE reads into MiXCR, producing one record per CDR3 protein. The sample yields 450,000 to 550,000 distinct CDR3 sequences, roughly 22% seen once. The input for sequencing was PBMCs, taken roughly 20 days after the first yellow fever vaccination. The receptors derive from a man in his late teens or twenties who received the YFV17D yellow fever vaccine.

The chain recombines TRBV7-2 with TRBJ2-3; 9 nucleotides line up with TRBD2. With V trimmed by 10 bases and J by 5 bases, 10 bases remained unmatched. The CDR3 is 14 amino acids. Germline V lookup: CDR1 SGHTA, CDR2 FQGNSA. CDR3 coding DNA: TGTGCCATCTTTAGCGGGGGCCTGGGAGATACGCAGTATTTT. It encodes CAIFSGGLGDTQYF.

This clonotype was detected ten times or more. The chain couples TRBV4-1 to TRBJ2-6, with D uncertain. The CDR3 length is 16 residues. The germline gives CDR1 MGHRA, CDR2 YSYEKL. Trimming removed 0 bases at V and 0 bases at J, with 6 bases between. DNA for the CDR3: TGCGCCAGCAGCCAAGATACCTACTCTGGGGCCAACGTCCTGACTTTC. This translates into CASSQDTYSGANVLTF.